Listed below are T cell receptor beta chains from one sample, sequenced in a study of T-cell reconstitution after alpha-beta-depleted transplantation in children. TCRdb used MiXCR to reprocess the PCR reads, holding one entry per CDR3 protein. The table lists about 160,000 distinct CDR3 sequences, more than 9.5% of them singletons. Sequencing was performed on PBMCs, taken before TCRalphabeta/CD19-depleted stem cell transplant. Receptor source: a boy aged 2 to 10 with acute myeloid leukemia, due to receive a stem cell transplant. Each CDR3 is given with its conserved first and last residue. Each record gives: clone size, D gene, V gene, J gene, CDR3 protein, CDR3 DNA. A D gene is named only where the DNA matches it firmly. Some rows have no size entry. The others give once, few or many, or a class for an expanded clone.

abundance: .; d_gene: .; v_gene: TRBV4-1; j_gene: TRBJ1-1; CDR3aa: CASSQGGGPGGTEAFF; CDR3nt: TGCGCCAGCAGCCAAGGGGGGGGCCCCGGGGGCACTGAAGCTTTCTTT
abundance: many; d_gene: .; v_gene: TRBV3-1; j_gene: TRBJ2-7; CDR3aa: CASGPTSFYEQYF; CDR3nt: TGTGCCAGCGGACCCACTAGCTTCTACGAGCAGTACTTC
abundance: medium-sized; d_gene: .; v_gene: TRBV2; j_gene: TRBJ1-5; CDR3aa: CASSEALRVGQPQHF; CDR3nt: TGTGCCAGCAGTGAAGCGCTTCGGGTGGGTCAGCCCCAGCATTTT
abundance: many; d_gene: .; v_gene: TRBV4-1; j_gene: TRBJ2-5; CDR3aa: CASSQDRVLETQYF; CDR3nt: TGCGCCAGCAGTCAAGATCGGGTTCTGGAGACCCAGTACTTC
abundance: many; d_gene: .; v_gene: TRBV20-1; j_gene: TRBJ2-5; CDR3aa: CSAWDPSKNQETQYF; CDR3nt: TGCAGTGCCTGGGACCCTAGCAAAAACCAAGAGACCCAGTACTTC
abundance: many; d_gene: .; v_gene: TRBV15; j_gene: TRBJ2-6; CDR3aa: CATSRDWRSGANVLTF; CDR3nt: TGTGCCACCAGCAGAGATTGGCGATCTGGGGCCAACGTCCTGACTTTC
abundance: many; d_gene: .; v_gene: TRBV12-3/TRBV12-4; j_gene: TRBJ1-6; CDR3aa: CASSPQMSYNSPLHF; CDR3nt: TGTGCCAGCAGCCCCCAGATGTCCTATAATTCACCCCTCCACTTT
abundance: many; d_gene: .; v_gene: TRBV19; j_gene: TRBJ1-1; CDR3aa: CASSIEPMNTEAFF; CDR3nt: TGTGCCAGTAGTATTGAACCCATGAACACTGAAGCTTTCTTT
abundance: few; d_gene: .; v_gene: TRBV7-2; j_gene: TRBJ1-1; CDR3aa: CASSLIEYMNTEAFF; CDR3nt: TGTGCCAGCAGCTTAATAGAGTACATGAACACTGAAGCTTTCTTT
abundance: many; d_gene: TRBD2; v_gene: TRBV5-1; j_gene: TRBJ2-3; CDR3aa: CASSARLAGETDTQYF; CDR3nt: TGCGCCAGCAGCGCGAGACTAGCGGGGGAGACAGATACGCAGTATTTT
abundance: many; d_gene: .; v_gene: TRBV7-6; j_gene: TRBJ1-4; CDR3aa: CASSARGEATNEKLFF; CDR3nt: TGTGCCAGCAGCGCGAGAGGGGAGGCAACTAATGAAAAACTGTTTTTT
abundance: many; d_gene: TRBD1; v_gene: TRBV6-2/TRBV6-3; j_gene: TRBJ1-4; CDR3aa: CASSYSTGTENEKLFF; CDR3nt: TGTGCCAGCAGTTACTCGACTGGGACAGAAAATGAAAAACTGTTTTTT
abundance: many; d_gene: TRBD2; v_gene: TRBV11-2; j_gene: TRBJ2-3; CDR3aa: CASSLVRGGGDTQYF; CDR3nt: TGTGCCAGCAGCTTAGTCCGCGGGGGAGGGGATACGCAGTATTTT
abundance: many; d_gene: .; v_gene: TRBV12-3/TRBV12-4; j_gene: TRBJ1-5; CDR3aa: CASSIGQSNQPQHF; CDR3nt: TGTGCCAGCAGCATTGGACAGAGCAATCAGCCCCAGCATTTT
abundance: many; d_gene: TRBD2; v_gene: TRBV3-1; j_gene: TRBJ2-1; CDR3aa: CASSQALAGDPRF; CDR3nt: TGTGCCAGCAGCCAAGCCCTAGCGGGGGACCCTAGGTTC
abundance: many; d_gene: TRBD1; v_gene: TRBV5-1; j_gene: TRBJ1-2; CDR3aa: CASSRGQPRPTF; CDR3nt: TGCGCCAGCAGCAGGGGGCAGCCCCGTCCCACCTTC
abundance: many; d_gene: TRBD1; v_gene: TRBV4-1; j_gene: TRBJ2-7; CDR3aa: CASSQDRDRDYEQYF; CDR3nt: TGCGCCAGCAGCCAAGATAGGGACAGGGACTACGAGCAGTACTTC
abundance: .; d_gene: TRBD2; v_gene: TRBV29-1; j_gene: TRBJ2-5; CDR3aa: CSVDGLAGETQYF; CDR3nt: TGCAGCGTTGACGGACTAGCGGGAGAGACCCAGTACTTC
abundance: many; d_gene: .; v_gene: TRBV20-1; j_gene: TRBJ2-5; CDR3aa: CSARVPSYETQYF; CDR3nt: TGCAGTGCTAGAGTCCCCTCTTACGAGACCCAGTACTTC
abundance: many; d_gene: TRBD1; v_gene: TRBV3-1; j_gene: TRBJ1-1; CDR3aa: CASSQGRTGGTEAFF; CDR3nt: TGTGCCAGCAGCCAAGGCCGGACAGGGGGCACTGAAGCTTTCTTT
abundance: many; d_gene: TRBD2; v_gene: TRBV29-1; j_gene: TRBJ2-5; CDR3aa: CSVDGGFETQYF; CDR3nt: TGCAGCGTCGACGGGGGGTTCGAGACCCAGTACTTC
abundance: once; d_gene: .; v_gene: TRBV19; j_gene: TRBJ1-5; CDR3aa: CASSRWDQPQHF; CDR3nt: TGTGCCAGTAGTCGGTGGGACCAGCCCCAGCATTTT
abundance: .; d_gene: .; v_gene: TRBV3-1; j_gene: TRBJ1-1; CDR3aa: CASSQDGGGRRRNTEAFF; CDR3nt: TGTGCCAGCAGCCAAGATGGCGGGGGGCGGAGGAGGAACACTGAAGCTTTCTTT
abundance: many; d_gene: .; v_gene: TRBV6-2/TRBV6-3; j_gene: TRBJ2-1; CDR3aa: CASSYSALQSVPHEQFF; CDR3nt: TGTGCCAGCAGTTACTCGGCTTTACAGTCGGTTCCCCATGAGCAGTTCTTC
abundance: many; d_gene: TRBD1; v_gene: TRBV19; j_gene: TRBJ2-2; CDR3aa: CASSIPRQGPNTGELFF; CDR3nt: TGTGCCAGTAGTATACCGCGACAGGGGCCGAACACCGGGGAGCTGTTTTTT
abundance: many; d_gene: .; v_gene: TRBV5-1; j_gene: TRBJ2-3; CDR3aa: CASSRKLTPTDTQYF; CDR3nt: TGCGCCAGCAGCCGAAAATTGACCCCCACAGATACGCAGTATTTT
abundance: many; d_gene: .; v_gene: TRBV25-1; j_gene: TRBJ1-1; CDR3aa: CASTGATEAFF; CDR3nt: TGTGCCAGCACGGGGGCCACTGAAGCTTTCTTT
abundance: many; d_gene: TRBD2; v_gene: TRBV4-1; j_gene: TRBJ2-3; CDR3aa: CASSVTTSGSVTDTQYF; CDR3nt: TGCGCCAGCAGCGTTACGACTAGCGGGAGTGTGACAGATACGCAGTATTTT
abundance: many; d_gene: .; v_gene: TRBV20-1; j_gene: TRBJ1-1; CDR3aa: CSATLWNTEAFF; CDR3nt: TGCAGTGCTACCCTGTGGAACACTGAAGCTTTCTTT
abundance: few; d_gene: .; v_gene: TRBV6-2/TRBV6-3; j_gene: TRBJ1-3; CDR3aa: CASSYAQGVTGNTIYF; CDR3nt: TGTGCCAGCAGTTACGCTCAGGGAGTCACTGGAAACACCATATATTTT
abundance: many; d_gene: .; v_gene: TRBV11-3; j_gene: TRBJ2-5; CDR3aa: CASSSRQEETQYF; CDR3nt: TGTGCCAGCAGCTCGAGACAAGAAGAGACCCAGTACTTC
abundance: many; d_gene: TRBD1; v_gene: TRBV15; j_gene: TRBJ2-3; CDR3aa: CATSHYRGNTDTQYF; CDR3nt: TGTGCCACCAGCCATTACAGGGGCAACACAGATACGCAGTATTTT
abundance: many; d_gene: .; v_gene: TRBV2; j_gene: TRBJ1-2; CDR3aa: CASNQGGGGYTF; CDR3nt: TGTGCCAGCAATCAGGGAGGAGGAGGCTACACCTTC
abundance: .; d_gene: TRBD1; v_gene: TRBV5-5; j_gene: TRBJ2-2; CDR3aa: CARGPGTGAGELFF; CDR3nt: TGTGCCAGGGGCCCTGGGACAGGGGCCGGGGAGCTGTTTTTT
abundance: .; d_gene: TRBD2; v_gene: TRBV28; j_gene: TRBJ2-3; CDR3aa: CASSRTSGGVFSQTSTDTQYF; CDR3nt: TGTGCCAGCAGCCGTACTAGCGGTGGGGTCTTTAGCCAAACTAGCACAGATACGCAGTATTTT